This T cell receptor (beta chain) was captured by sequencing in a study of naive and memory T cell subsets. Two oligonucleotides, mixed equimolar, formed the beta constant-region primer covering TRBC1 and TRBC2. Four rounds of PCR amplified the ligated cDNA using nested alpha and beta constant-region primers plus SP2. An oligonucleotide with the SP2 primer and a 12-nucleotide UMI was ligated to the cDNA 3' end. TCRdb fed the UMI-ligation and nested PCR reads into MiXCR, producing one record per CDR3 protein. Altogether roughly 150,000 distinct CDR3 sequences are present, around 21% being singletons, with the ten largest covering about 0.6%. In its sample, this clonotype was seen once. What it binds is unknown. Notes on the study in general: Naive repertoires, especially CD8, held a few larger clonotypes, possibly memory cells re-expressing CD45RA. No ground truth validated the naive and memory repertoire findings.

Overnight CMV lysate stimulation of fresh PBMCs defined donor CMV status by CD4+ IFNgamma. Germline V gene lookup returns CDR1 MGHDK and CDR2 SYGVNS. This CDR3 comprises 15 residues. Trimming removed 3 bases from V and 5 bases from J; junction bases left unmatched: 5. The chain links TRBV25-1 to TRBJ1-5, with 9 bases lining up with TRBD1. What was sequenced was naive CD8+ T cells from blood. The source of this sequence is a human donor in good health. The CDR3 here is CASSDWRTGDQPQHF. The CDR3, as DNA: TGTGCCAGCAGTGATTGGAGGACAGGGGATCAGCCCCAGCATTTT.